This TCR beta chain was captured by sequencing in a study of blood T cell repertoires in COVID-19. The wider study: The cDNA or gDNA used as material had been derived from T cells, B-cell-depleted T cells, or PBMCs.

Per the original methods: Counts of nucleated cells, estimated from reference gene primer amplification, were obtained. Here immunoSEQ multiplex PCR was the method, and the copy in TCRdb shows in-frame clones only, minus some. V and J calls plus clone size are reproduced from that table; the DNA served to infer D and trimming. The data show about 51,000 clones, more than 70% seen once. The V gene's germline CDR1 is LNHDA and CDR2 SQIVND (reference sequence). V was shortened by 0 bases and J by 3 bases, with 9 bases between the two germline ends. The CDR3 loop spans 15 amino acids. The TCR comes from a man older than 75 with active COVID-19. The sample taken for sequencing was peripheral blood. The chain employs TRBV19 and TRBJ1-5; D is unclear. In DNA form, the CDR3 reads TGTGCCAGTAGTATAGAATACAGAAACAATCAGCCCCAGCATTTT. Protein sequence: CASSIEYRNNQPQHF. The full variable domain, completed using reference TRBV19 and TRBJ1-5, is DGGITQSPKYLFRKEGQNVTLSCEQNLNHDAMYWYRQDPGQGLRLIYYSQIVNDFQKGDIAEGYSVSREKKESFPLTVTSAQKNPTAFYLCASSIEYRNNQPQHFGDGTRLSIL.